The rows below give T cell receptor beta chains drawn from one sample of a study of cytomegalovirus exposure and HLA in healthy donors. The repertoire was sequenced with immunoSEQ multiplex PCR; TCRdb's copy has only in-frame clones and lacks some. The table records 90,000 to 150,000 clones, approximately 72% of them present only once. The sequenced material came from PBMCs. The receptors derive from a middle-aged woman in good health and CMV-seropositive. Both conserved end residues are part of each CDR3. A D gene is named only where the DNA matches it firmly. The size of a clone is reported for some rows only, either as once, few or many, or as a class for expanded clones.

>once|TRBV6-5|.|TRBJ1-1
CASRSRGETTEAFF
TGTGCCAGCAGAAGCCGGGGGGAGACGACTGAAGCTTTCTTT
>.|TRBV7-9|.|TRBJ1-5
CASSLGQPNQPQHF
TGTGCCAGCAGCTTAGGACAGCCCAATCAGCCCCAGCATTTT
>.|TRBV4-3|.|TRBJ1-5
CASSQLRDQPQHF
TGCGCCAGCAGCCAGTTGAGGGATCAGCCCCAGCATTTT
>.|TRBV2|.|TRBJ1-2
CASSEDNNYGYTF
TGTGCCAGCAGTGAAGATAATAACTATGGCTACACCTTC
>.|TRBV5-1|TRBD1|TRBJ2-7
CASSLLTGAGSYEQYF
TGCGCCAGCAGCCTCTTGACAGGGGCGGGATCCTACGAGCAGTACTTC
>.|TRBV10-3|.|TRBJ1-1
CAISPRTVANTEAFF
TGTGCCATCAGTCCCCGGACTGTTGCGAACACTGAAGCTTTCTTT
>.|TRBV10-3|TRBD1|TRBJ1-1
CATGQGSVTEAFF
TGTGCCACAGGACAGGGATCGGTAACTGAAGCTTTCTTT
>.|TRBV6-1|.|TRBJ1-2
CASSELRRNNYGYTF
TGTGCCAGCAGTGAATTGCGGCGGAATAACTATGGCTACACCTTC
>.|TRBV11-2|TRBD2|TRBJ2-7
CASSTSGGIYEQYF
TGTGCCAGCAGCACCAGCGGGGGGATCTACGAGCAGTACTTC
>few|TRBV2|TRBD1|TRBJ1-4
CASRGQGKKLFF
TGTGCCAGCAGGGGACAGGGAAAAAAACTGTTTTTT
>.|TRBV2|TRBD1|TRBJ2-7
CASSGQGSGYEQYF
TGTGCCAGCAGTGGACAGGGTTCGGGGTACGAGCAGTACTTC
>.|TRBV11-2|.|TRBJ1-4
CASSPGQFNEKLFF
TGTGCCAGCAGTCCCGGACAGTTTAATGAAAAACTGTTTTTT
>.|TRBV9|TRBD1|TRBJ1-1
CASSARDRGNTEAFF
TGTGCCAGCAGCGCCAGGGACAGGGGAAACACTGAAGCTTTCTTT
>.|TRBV19|TRBD1|TRBJ1-2
CASSQGADGYTF
TGTGCCAGTAGTCAGGGGGCGGATGGCTACACCTTC
>.|TRBV7-2|TRBD1|TRBJ1-1
CASSLDRGYTEAFF
TGTGCCAGCAGCTTAGACAGGGGGTACACTGAAGCTTTCTTT
>.|TRBV12-5|.|TRBJ2-1
CASGSLGDEQFF
TGTGCTAGTGGTTCCCTCGGGGATGAGCAGTTCTTC
>.|TRBV5-6|.|TRBJ1-1
CASSLGGHTEAFF
TGTGCCAGCAGCTTGGGCGGCCACACTGAAGCTTTCTTT
>.|TRBV6-5|.|TRBJ1-1
CASSYSAVTLNTEAFF
TGTGCCAGCAGTTACTCAGCGGTAACCCTCAACACTGAAGCTTTCTTT
>once|TRBV19|.|TRBJ1-1
CASSIEVDTEAFF
TGTGCCAGTAGTATCGAGGTAGACACTGAAGCTTTCTTT
>.|TRBV18|.|TRBJ2-7
CASSEGNEQYF
TGTGCCAGCTCAGAGGGAAACGAGCAGTACTTC
>few|TRBV4-1|.|TRBJ2-3
CASSLIVDRGMEATQYF
TGCGCCAGCAGCCTCATCGTGGACAGAGGGATGGAGGCTACGCAGTATTTT
>.|TRBV7-9|TRBD1|TRBJ2-7
CASSPRTGPSYEQYF
TGTGCCAGCAGCCCAAGGACAGGGCCCTCCTACGAGCAGTACTTC
>few|TRBV4-3|TRBD1|TRBJ1-2
CASSPGRWTGAGYTF
TGCGCCAGCAGCCCAGGAAGATGGACAGGGGCTGGCTACACCTTC
>few|TRBV5-1|TRBD2|TRBJ2-1
CASSLGLAGNEQFF
TGCGCCAGCAGCTTGGGACTAGCGGGGAATGAGCAGTTCTTC
>.|TRBV29-1|.|TRBJ1-2
CSVEGPERRRDPPANYGYTF
TGCAGCGTTGAAGGCCCGGAAAGGAGGAGGGACCCGCCAGCTAACTATGGCTACACCTTC
>.|TRBV7-2|.|TRBJ2-3
CASSLGVATDTQYF
TGTGCCAGCAGCTTAGGGGTAGCTACAGATACGCAGTATTTT
>.|TRBV7-2|TRBD1|TRBJ1-1
CASSLLDRGNTEAFF
TGTGCCAGCAGCTTATTGGACAGGGGGAACACTGAAGCTTTCTTT
>.|TRBV16|TRBD1|TRBJ1-5
CASSQSGTAYKPQHF
TGTGCCAGCAGCCAATCCGGGACAGCCTATAAACCCCAGCATTTT
>.|TRBV2|.|TRBJ1-5
CASSEARQAFQHF
TGTGCCAGCAGTGAAGCGAGACAGGCCTTCCAGCATTTT
>.|TRBV6-5|.|TRBJ1-1
CASSYDRDTEAFF
TGTGCCAGCAGTTACGACAGAGACACTGAAGCTTTCTTT
>few|TRBV4-3|TRBD2|TRBJ2-3
CASSHLAGEGDTQYF
TGCGCCAGCAGCCACCTAGCGGGGGAGGGGGATACGCAGTATTTT
>.|TRBV27|TRBD1|TRBJ2-7
CASSRTGDEQYF
TGTGCCAGCAGTCGAACAGGGGACGAGCAGTACTTC